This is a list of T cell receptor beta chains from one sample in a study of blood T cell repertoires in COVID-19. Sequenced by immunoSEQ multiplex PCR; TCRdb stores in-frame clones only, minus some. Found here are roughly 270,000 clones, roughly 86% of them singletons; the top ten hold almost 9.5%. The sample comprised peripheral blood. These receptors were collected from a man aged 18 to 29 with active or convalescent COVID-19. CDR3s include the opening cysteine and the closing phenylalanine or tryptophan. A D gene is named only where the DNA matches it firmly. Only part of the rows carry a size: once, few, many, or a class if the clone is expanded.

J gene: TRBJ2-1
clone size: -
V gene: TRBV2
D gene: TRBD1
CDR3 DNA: TGTGCCAGCACTTTCTCAGGGGGTTCCTACAATGAGCAGTTCTTC
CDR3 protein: CASTFSGGSYNEQFF

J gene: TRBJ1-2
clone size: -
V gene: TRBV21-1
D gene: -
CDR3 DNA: TGTGCCAGCACTTTAAGGACGGACTTATCCTATGGCTACACCTTC
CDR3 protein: CASTLRTDLSYGYTF

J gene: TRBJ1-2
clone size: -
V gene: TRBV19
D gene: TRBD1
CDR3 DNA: TGTGCCAGTAGTATCGCTGGACAGGGGCCCTATGGCTACACCTTC
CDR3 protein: CASSIAGQGPYGYTF

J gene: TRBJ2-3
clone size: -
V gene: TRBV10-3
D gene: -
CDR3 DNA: TGTGCCATCAGTGAGCAACGGGGGAGCACAGATACGCAGTATTTT
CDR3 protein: CAISEQRGSTDTQYF

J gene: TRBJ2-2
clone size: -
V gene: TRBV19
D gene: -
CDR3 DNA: TGTGCCAGTAGTTCCCCGACGGGGGAGGAGGAGCTGTTTTTT
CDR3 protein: CASSSPTGEEELFF

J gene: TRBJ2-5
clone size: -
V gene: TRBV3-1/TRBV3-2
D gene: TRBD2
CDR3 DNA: TGTGCCAGCGCGGGGACTAGCGGAGAGACCCAGTACTTC
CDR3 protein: CASAGTSGETQYF

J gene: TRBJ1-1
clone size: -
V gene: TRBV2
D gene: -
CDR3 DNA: TGTGCCAGCAGTTACCGGGACAAGAACACTGAAGCTTTCTTT
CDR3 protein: CASSYRDKNTEAFF

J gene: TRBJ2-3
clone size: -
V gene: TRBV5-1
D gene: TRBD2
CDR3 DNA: TGCGCCAGCAGCCCAGACAACAATCTAGCGGGGGGCACAGATACGCAGTATTTT
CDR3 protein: CASSPDNNLAGGTDTQYF

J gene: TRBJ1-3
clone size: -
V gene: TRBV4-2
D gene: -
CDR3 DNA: TGTGCCAGCAGCCAAGATAATAAAGCGACGGCGTTTTTT
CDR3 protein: CASSQDNKATAFF

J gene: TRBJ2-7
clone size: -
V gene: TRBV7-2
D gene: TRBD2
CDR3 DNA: TGTGCCAGCAGCCGCACTAGCGGGGGGGTCTACGAGCAGTACTTC
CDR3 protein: CASSRTSGGVYEQYF

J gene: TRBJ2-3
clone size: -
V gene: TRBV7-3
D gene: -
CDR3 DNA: TGTGCCAGCAGCTCAGGGGCCTTTAGCACAGATACGCAGTATTTT
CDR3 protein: CASSSGAFSTDTQYF

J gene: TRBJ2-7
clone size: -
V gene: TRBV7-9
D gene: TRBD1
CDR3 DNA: TGTGCCAGCAGCCCGGGACAGCCTGTCGCCTACGAGCAGTACTTC
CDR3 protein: CASSPGQPVAYEQYF

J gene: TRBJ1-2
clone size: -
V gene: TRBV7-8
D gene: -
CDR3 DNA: TGTGCCAGCACTCGGGGGGGGAGGATTAACTATGGCTACACCTTC
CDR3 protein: CASTRGGRINYGYTF

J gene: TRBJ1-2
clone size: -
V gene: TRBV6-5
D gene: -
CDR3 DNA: TGTGCCAGCAGTTACCTGACAGCTAACTATGGCTACACCTTC
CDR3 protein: CASSYLTANYGYTF

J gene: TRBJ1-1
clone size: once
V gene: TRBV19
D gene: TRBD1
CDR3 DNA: TGTGCCAGTAGTCGGGACAGGGACAACACTGAAGCTTTCTTT
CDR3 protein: CASSRDRDNTEAFF

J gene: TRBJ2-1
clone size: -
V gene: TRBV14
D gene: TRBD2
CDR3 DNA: TGTGCCAGCAGCTTGGGCGGGGGGGCTTACAATGAGCAGTTCTTC
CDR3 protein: CASSLGGGAYNEQFF

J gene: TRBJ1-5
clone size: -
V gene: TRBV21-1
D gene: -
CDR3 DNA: TGTGCCAGCAGCCTTCTGCAGGGGGGACCCAATAATCAGCCCCAGCATTTT
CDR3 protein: CASSLLQGGPNNQPQHF

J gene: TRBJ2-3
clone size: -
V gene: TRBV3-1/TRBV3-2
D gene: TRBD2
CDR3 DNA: TGTGCCAGCAGCCGGGGGGAGGGTAAAACGCAGTATTTT
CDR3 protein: CASSRGEGKTQYF

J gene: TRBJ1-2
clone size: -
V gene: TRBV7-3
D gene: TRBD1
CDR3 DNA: TGTGCCAGCAGCCCAGGGGCAGGGGGAGGCTACACCTTC
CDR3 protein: CASSPGAGGGYTF

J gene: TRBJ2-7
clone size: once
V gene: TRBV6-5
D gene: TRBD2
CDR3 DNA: TGTGCCAGCAGTTACTACGGGGGGTCCTACGAGCAGTACTTC
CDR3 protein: CASSYYGGSYEQYF